These T cell receptor beta chains were read from a single sample in a study of blood T cell repertoires in COVID-19. Sequencing was performed with immunoSEQ multiplex PCR; in TCRdb, only in-frame clones are kept and a portion is missing. The sample records 45,000 or so clones, around 90% being singletons. Source material: peripheral blood. The receptors shown here come from a man aged 80 or over with acute or convalescent COVID-19. Each CDR3 is given with its conserved first and last residue.

V	length	J	CDR3
TRBV5-6	15	TRBJ1-2	CASSLRINRGYGYTF
TRBV5-4	14	TRBJ2-3	CASSLVGGADTQYF
TRBV6-6	16	TRBJ2-2	CASSYPSGGASGELFF
TRBV19	16	TRBJ1-1	CASSPPGAKRNTEAFF
TRBV30	14	TRBJ1-4	CAWSWTGRNEKLFF
TRBV4-2	14	TRBJ2-5	CASSPSAVQETQYF
TRBV28	14	TRBJ1-5	CASSLGGASQPQHF
TRBV5-4	15	TRBJ1-4	CASSLKQGAPEKLFF
TRBV5-1	15	TRBJ1-2	CASSHGTPSNYGYTF
TRBV30	13	TRBJ1-6	CASQPATRSPLHF